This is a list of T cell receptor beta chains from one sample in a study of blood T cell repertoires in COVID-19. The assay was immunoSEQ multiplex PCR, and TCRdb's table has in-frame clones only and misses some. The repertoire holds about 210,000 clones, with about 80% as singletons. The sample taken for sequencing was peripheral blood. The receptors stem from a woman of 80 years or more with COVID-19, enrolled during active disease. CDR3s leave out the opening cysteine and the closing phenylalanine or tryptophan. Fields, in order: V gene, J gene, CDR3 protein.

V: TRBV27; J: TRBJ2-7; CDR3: ASSSNRFEQY
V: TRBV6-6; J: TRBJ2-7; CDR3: ASSASSGTGSYEQY
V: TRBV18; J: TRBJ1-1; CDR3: ASSRQKNTEAF
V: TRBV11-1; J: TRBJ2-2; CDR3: ASSFGLANTGELF
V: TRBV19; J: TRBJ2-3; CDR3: ASSIDGGGTSTDTQY
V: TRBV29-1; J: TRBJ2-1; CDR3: SVETGTGPSYNEQF
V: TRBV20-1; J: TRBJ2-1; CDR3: SASEPGESYNEQF
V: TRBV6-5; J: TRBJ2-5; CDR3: ASTRGGLETQY
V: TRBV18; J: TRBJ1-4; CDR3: ASSPAINEKLF
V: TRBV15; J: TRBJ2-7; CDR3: ATSRAGTGRYEQY
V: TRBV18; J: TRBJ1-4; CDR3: ASSPRRGKANEKLF
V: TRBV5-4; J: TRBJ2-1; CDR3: ASSYLGLAGVEQF
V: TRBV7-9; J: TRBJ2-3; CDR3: ASERAGNTDTQY
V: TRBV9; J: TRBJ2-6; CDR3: ASSQGVGVLT
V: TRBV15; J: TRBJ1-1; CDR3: ATSRGEMNTEAF
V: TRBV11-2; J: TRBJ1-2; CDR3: ASSSGLGGRGHSEYGYT
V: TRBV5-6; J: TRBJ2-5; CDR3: ASREGQETQY
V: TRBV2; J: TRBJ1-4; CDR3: ASRPGQGVSTNEKLF
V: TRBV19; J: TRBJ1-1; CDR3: ASSIVATGDTEAF
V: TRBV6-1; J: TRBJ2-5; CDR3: ASSDLGDQETQY
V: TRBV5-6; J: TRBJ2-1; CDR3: ASSAGTHNEQF
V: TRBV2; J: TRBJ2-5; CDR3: ASNFLGGTETQY
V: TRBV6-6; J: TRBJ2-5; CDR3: ASSYGQVGETQY
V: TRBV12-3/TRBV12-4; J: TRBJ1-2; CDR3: ASSPSNPYT
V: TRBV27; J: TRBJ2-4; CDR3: ASSLRGQNIQY
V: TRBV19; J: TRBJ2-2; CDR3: ASSHRGTGELF
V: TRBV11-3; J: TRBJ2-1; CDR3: ASSVTGIGEQF
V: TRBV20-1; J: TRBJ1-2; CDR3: SAPYNYGYT
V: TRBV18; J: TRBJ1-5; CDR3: ASSPTGGNNQPQH
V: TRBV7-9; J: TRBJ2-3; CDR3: ASGLNTQY
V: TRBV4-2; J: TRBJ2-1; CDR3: ASSQELAGVHNEQF